Below, one T cell receptor (beta chain) is given with its context. Measured with immunoSEQ multiplex PCR; TCRdb has only the in-frame clones, and not every one. The data contain about 40,000 clones, around 92% of them singletons. The entry originates in a study of T cell changes during pregnancy in multiple sclerosis. This CDR3 comprises 14 residues. CDR1 and CDR2 (germline): SQVTM, ANQGSEA. V lost 0 bases, J lost 0 bases, and 8 bases lay in between. The TCR sequence derives from a female donor with multiple sclerosis, enrolled in a pregnancy study. This chain uses TRBV29-1 with TRBJ1-1; D unclear. Sample: CD8+ T cells from peripheral blood mononuclear cells, taken in the third trimester of pregnancy. CDR3 loop: CSVEDRLLNTEAFF. The CDR3 coding sequence is TGCAGCGTTGAAGACAGGTTATTGAACACTGAAGCTTTCTTT.